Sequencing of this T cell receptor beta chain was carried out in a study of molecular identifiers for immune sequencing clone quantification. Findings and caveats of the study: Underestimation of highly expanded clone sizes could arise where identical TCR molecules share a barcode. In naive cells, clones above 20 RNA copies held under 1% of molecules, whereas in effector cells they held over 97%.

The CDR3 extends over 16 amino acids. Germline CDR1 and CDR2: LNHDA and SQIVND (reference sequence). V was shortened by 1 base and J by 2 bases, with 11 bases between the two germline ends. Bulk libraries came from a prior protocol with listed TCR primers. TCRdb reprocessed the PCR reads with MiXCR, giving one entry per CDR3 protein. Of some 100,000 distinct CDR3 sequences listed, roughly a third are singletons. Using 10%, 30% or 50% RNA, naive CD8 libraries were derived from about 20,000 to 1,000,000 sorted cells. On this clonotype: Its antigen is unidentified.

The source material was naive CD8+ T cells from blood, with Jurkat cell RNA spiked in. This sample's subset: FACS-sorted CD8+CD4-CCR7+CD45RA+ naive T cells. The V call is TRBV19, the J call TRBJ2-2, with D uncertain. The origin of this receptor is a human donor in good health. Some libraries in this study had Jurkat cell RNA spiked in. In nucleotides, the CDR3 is TGTGCCAGTAGTATAGCGCCAGGATCCAACACCGGGGAGCTGTTTTTT. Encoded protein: CASSIAPGSNTGELFF.